A selection of T cell receptor beta chains follows, all from one sample in a study of blood T cell repertoires in COVID-19. Sequenced by immunoSEQ multiplex PCR; TCRdb stores in-frame clones only, minus some. The table records 500,000 or so clones, 75% to 90% of them present only once. Sequencing was carried out using PBMCs or T cells enriched from blood (not recorded which). Receptors originate from a woman younger than 30 who had recovered from COVID-19. Each CDR3 is given with its conserved first and last residue. A D gene is named only where the DNA matches it firmly. Expanded clones get a size class; other rows say once, few or many, or leave the size out.

>.|TRBV6-5|TRBJ1-1|.
CASSYPGQRNTEAFF
TGTGCCAGCAGTTACCCTGGACAGAGGAACACTGAAGCTTTCTTT
>.|TRBV12-5|TRBJ1-1|.
CASGLVSAGWMNTEAFF
TGTGCTAGTGGTTTGGTAAGCGCCGGGTGGATGAACACTGAAGCTTTCTTT
>TRBD1|TRBV3-1/TRBV3-2|TRBJ2-2|.
CASSRQGETGELFF
TGTGCCAGCAGCCGACAGGGGGAAACCGGGGAGCTGTTTTTT
>.|TRBV25-1|TRBJ1-5|few
CASSESAEAYQPQHF
TGTGCCAGCAGTGAATCCGCGGAGGCTTATCAGCCCCAGCATTTT
>TRBD1|TRBV10-3|TRBJ1-1|few
CATGDRVRVTEAFF
TGTGCCACGGGGGACAGGGTAAGGGTCACTGAAGCTTTCTTT
>.|TRBV5-8|TRBJ1-3|.
CASSSSTAGNTIYF
TGTGCCAGCAGCTCCTCGACAGCTGGAAACACCATATATTTT
>TRBD1|TRBV5-4|TRBJ2-5|.
CASSIQTGTGETQYF
TGTGCCAGCAGCATCCAAACAGGGACAGGGGAGACCCAGTACTTC
>.|TRBV2|TRBJ2-2|.
CASSAEGGETGELFF
TGTGCCAGCAGTGCAGAGGGAGGAGAGACCGGGGAGCTGTTTTTT
>TRBD1|TRBV4-1|TRBJ1-4|.
CASSRSGTGQGKLFF
TGCGCCAGCAGCCGGTCCGGGACAGGGCAGGGAAAACTGTTTTTT
>TRBD1|TRBV2|TRBJ2-7|once
CASSGTGGYEQYF
TGTGCCAGCAGTGGAACAGGGGGCTACGAGCAGTACTTC
>.|TRBV5-1|TRBJ1-3|few
CASSPLSGFRGNTIYF
TGCGCCAGCAGCCCCCTCTCGGGGTTCCGTGGAAACACCATATATTTT
>.|TRBV27|TRBJ2-7|once
CASSLGGRYEQYF
TGTGCCAGCAGTTTAGGGGGCCGCTACGAGCAGTACTTC
>.|TRBV29-1|TRBJ2-5|.
CSVETHLGGTQYF
TGCAGCGTTGAGACCCACCTGGGGGGGACCCAGTACTTC
>.|TRBV7-9|TRBJ2-3|.
CASSLDRASSDTQYF
TGTGCCAGCAGCTTAGATAGGGCTAGCTCGGATACGCAGTATTTT
>TRBD1|TRBV6-5|TRBJ1-1|.
CASSRTGNTEAFF
TGTGCCAGCAGTCGGACAGGGAACACTGAAGCTTTCTTT
>.|TRBV5-1|TRBJ2-7|.
CASSLTDYEQYF
TGCGCCAGCAGCTTGACAGACTACGAGCAGTACTTC
>TRBD1|TRBV7-2|TRBJ1-1|.
CASSSPRLTGGTEAFF
TGTGCCAGCAGCTCACCGAGATTAACAGGGGGCACTGAAGCTTTCTTT